Listed below are T cell receptor beta chains from one sample, sequenced in a study of blood T cell repertoires in COVID-19. Clones were read by immunoSEQ multiplex PCR, and TCRdb kept only the in-frame ones, dropping some. The data contain around 120,000 clones, around 89% of them singletons. The sequenced sample consisted of peripheral blood. Receptors originate from a woman aged 55-75 years with COVID-19, enrolled during active disease. Each CDR3 is given with its conserved first and last residue. The order of the fields is CDR3 protein, CDR3 DNA, V gene, D gene, clone size, J gene. A D gene is named only where the DNA matches it firmly. Size tells how often a clone was seen (once, few, many) or the class of an expanded clone, and some rows leave it out.

CDR3aa: CASSQGQGANYGYTF
CDR3nt: TGTGCCAGCAGCCAAGGACAGGGGGCTAACTATGGCTACACCTTC
v_gene: TRBV4-2
d_gene: TRBD1
abundance: few
j_gene: TRBJ1-2

CDR3aa: CAINGDTAPETQYF
CDR3nt: TGTGCCATCAACGGAGATACGGCACCAGAGACCCAGTACTTC
v_gene: TRBV10-3
d_gene: .
abundance: .
j_gene: TRBJ2-5

CDR3aa: CASNRDRTDTQYF
CDR3nt: TGTGCCAGCAACAGGGACCGCACAGATACGCAGTATTTT
v_gene: TRBV19
d_gene: .
abundance: few
j_gene: TRBJ2-3

CDR3aa: CASGKTTGVLYEQYF
CDR3nt: TGTGCCAGCGGAAAAACGACAGGGGTTCTCTACGAGCAGTACTTC
v_gene: TRBV7-9
d_gene: TRBD1
abundance: .
j_gene: TRBJ2-7

CDR3aa: CASSLDSEGSGNTIYF
CDR3nt: TGTGCCAGCAGCTTAGACTCAGAGGGTTCTGGAAACACCATATATTTT
v_gene: TRBV7-9
d_gene: .
abundance: .
j_gene: TRBJ1-3

CDR3aa: CASRISGGAYNEQFF
CDR3nt: TGTGCCAGTAGAATTAGCGGGGGGGCCTACAATGAGCAGTTCTTC
v_gene: TRBV6-4
d_gene: TRBD2
abundance: .
j_gene: TRBJ2-1

CDR3aa: CASSWDSGTSGELFF
CDR3nt: TGTGCCAGCAGCTGGGACAGTGGGACCTCCGGGGAGCTGTTTTTT
v_gene: TRBV7-2
d_gene: TRBD1
abundance: .
j_gene: TRBJ2-2

CDR3aa: CASSPFGLDGYQETQYF
CDR3nt: TGTGCCAGCAGCCCATTCGGACTAGATGGGTACCAAGAGACCCAGTACTTC
v_gene: TRBV7-3
d_gene: TRBD2
abundance: once
j_gene: TRBJ2-5

CDR3aa: CAWSVGRGLSNQPQHF
CDR3nt: TGTGCCTGGAGTGTGGGCAGGGGGCTTAGCAATCAGCCCCAGCATTTT
v_gene: TRBV30
d_gene: TRBD1
abundance: .
j_gene: TRBJ1-5

CDR3aa: CASSVNRVPTLYGYTF
CDR3nt: TGTGCCAGCAGCGTAAACAGGGTTCCCACACTTTATGGCTACACCTTC
v_gene: TRBV13
d_gene: .
abundance: .
j_gene: TRBJ1-2

CDR3aa: CASSPETGRGNQPQHF
CDR3nt: TGTGCCAGCAGCCCAGAGACAGGGAGAGGCAATCAGCCCCAGCATTTT
v_gene: TRBV7-9
d_gene: TRBD1
abundance: .
j_gene: TRBJ1-5

CDR3aa: CASQPRGGANTGELFF
CDR3nt: TGTGCCAGCCAACCAAGGGGGGGCGCGAACACCGGGGAGCTGTTTTTT
v_gene: TRBV18
d_gene: .
abundance: .
j_gene: TRBJ2-2

CDR3aa: CASRRTGGDSNEQYF
CDR3nt: TGTGCCAGCAGAAGAACAGGGGGCGACTCCAACGAGCAGTACTTC
v_gene: TRBV14
d_gene: TRBD1
abundance: .
j_gene: TRBJ2-7

CDR3aa: CASRPGLAGTDTQYF
CDR3nt: TGTGCCAGCAGACCGGGACTAGCGGGCACAGATACGCAGTATTTT
v_gene: TRBV6-5
d_gene: TRBD2
abundance: .
j_gene: TRBJ2-3

CDR3aa: CASSHESDRGFHGYTF
CDR3nt: TGTGCCAGCAGCCATGAGTCCGACAGGGGGTTTCATGGCTACACCTTC
v_gene: TRBV3-1/TRBV3-2
d_gene: TRBD1
abundance: .
j_gene: TRBJ1-2

CDR3aa: CASSLSGRGYEQYF
CDR3nt: TGTGCCAGCAGTTTATCTGGCAGGGGATACGAGCAGTACTTC
v_gene: TRBV27
d_gene: .
abundance: .
j_gene: TRBJ2-7

CDR3aa: CASSLAGGRAQYF
CDR3nt: TGTGCCAGCAGCTTAGCGGGGGGGAGGGCCCAGTACTTC
v_gene: TRBV6-2/TRBV6-3
d_gene: TRBD2
abundance: .
j_gene: TRBJ2-5

CDR3aa: CATENQGGNTEAFF
CDR3nt: TGTGCCACAGAAAACCAGGGGGGGAACACTGAAGCTTTCTTT
v_gene: TRBV19
d_gene: TRBD1
abundance: .
j_gene: TRBJ1-1

CDR3aa: CASSQGGTGGRKNTEAFF
CDR3nt: TGTGCCAGCAGCCAGGGAGGGACAGGGGGCCGAAAGAACACTGAAGCTTTCTTT
v_gene: TRBV11-2
d_gene: TRBD1
abundance: .
j_gene: TRBJ1-1

CDR3aa: CASTPTRNTGELFF
CDR3nt: TGTGCCAGTACCCCGACAAGGAACACCGGGGAGCTGTTTTTT
v_gene: TRBV19
d_gene: .
abundance: .
j_gene: TRBJ2-2

CDR3aa: CSVERRTYGYTF
CDR3nt: TGCAGCGTTGAACGGAGGACCTATGGCTACACCTTC
v_gene: TRBV29-1
d_gene: .
abundance: once
j_gene: TRBJ1-2

CDR3aa: CASSLAQSGRETQYF
CDR3nt: TGTGCCAGCAGCTTAGCACAATCAGGGAGGGAGACCCAGTACTTC
v_gene: TRBV7-6
d_gene: .
abundance: .
j_gene: TRBJ2-5

CDR3aa: CASSFGKGIGTEAFF
CDR3nt: TGTGCCAGCAGTTTTGGTAAGGGGATCGGCACTGAAGCTTTCTTT
v_gene: TRBV27
d_gene: .
abundance: .
j_gene: TRBJ1-1

CDR3aa: CASSQGVRSANSPLHF
CDR3nt: TGTGCCAGCAGTCAAGGGGTCAGGTCAGCCAATTCACCCCTCCACTTT
v_gene: TRBV6-1
d_gene: .
abundance: .
j_gene: TRBJ1-6

CDR3aa: CASSWGLGTDTQYF
CDR3nt: TGTGCCAGCAGCTGGGGGCTAGGCACAGATACGCAGTATTTT
v_gene: TRBV11-2
d_gene: .
abundance: .
j_gene: TRBJ2-3

CDR3aa: CASSVSAQTDTQYF
CDR3nt: TGTGCCAGCAGCGTAAGCGCGCAGACAGATACGCAGTATTTT
v_gene: TRBV9
d_gene: .
abundance: .
j_gene: TRBJ2-3

CDR3aa: CSVVDRASSYEQYF
CDR3nt: TGCAGCGTAGTCGACAGGGCGAGCTCCTACGAGCAGTACTTC
v_gene: TRBV29-1
d_gene: TRBD1
abundance: .
j_gene: TRBJ2-7

CDR3aa: CASSAGLNTGELFF
CDR3nt: TGTGCCAGCAGCGCCGGACTGAACACCGGGGAGCTGTTTTTT
v_gene: TRBV9
d_gene: .
abundance: .
j_gene: TRBJ2-2

CDR3aa: CASSEGQGGLGNTEAFF
CDR3nt: TGTGCCAGCAGTGAGGGACAGGGGGGACTGGGGAACACTGAAGCTTTCTTT
v_gene: TRBV6-1
d_gene: TRBD1
abundance: .
j_gene: TRBJ1-1

CDR3aa: CASSLARATNEKLFF
CDR3nt: TGTGCCAGCAGCTTAGCGAGGGCAACTAATGAAAAACTGTTTTTT
v_gene: TRBV7-9
d_gene: .
abundance: .
j_gene: TRBJ1-4

CDR3aa: CASRNDRAQETQYF
CDR3nt: TGTGCCAGTAGGAACGACAGGGCACAAGAGACCCAGTACTTC
v_gene: TRBV19
d_gene: TRBD1
abundance: .
j_gene: TRBJ2-5

CDR3aa: CASSPGTSRAYEQYF
CDR3nt: TGTGCCAGCAGCCCTGGGACTAGCCGGGCCTACGAGCAGTACTTC
v_gene: TRBV5-4
d_gene: TRBD2
abundance: once
j_gene: TRBJ2-7

CDR3aa: CASSTGANTEAFF
CDR3nt: TGTGCCAGTTCAACAGGGGCGAACACTGAAGCTTTCTTT
v_gene: TRBV19
d_gene: TRBD1
abundance: .
j_gene: TRBJ1-1

CDR3aa: CASSLKAGDGRDTQYF
CDR3nt: TGTGCCAGCAGCTTAAAGGCGGGGGATGGTAGAGATACGCAGTATTTT
v_gene: TRBV7-3
d_gene: TRBD2
abundance: .
j_gene: TRBJ2-3

CDR3aa: CASGLVKFQGSEVPDTQYF
CDR3nt: TGTGCTAGTGGTTTGGTAAAATTCCAGGGGTCGGAGGTCCCAGATACGCAGTATTTT
v_gene: TRBV12-5
d_gene: .
abundance: .
j_gene: TRBJ2-3

CDR3aa: CASSSGRMNTEAFF
CDR3nt: TGTGCCAGCAGTTCGGGAAGGATGAACACTGAAGCTTTCTTT
v_gene: TRBV6-2/TRBV6-3
d_gene: .
abundance: .
j_gene: TRBJ1-1

CDR3aa: CASGLLGAPNYNYGYTF
CDR3nt: TGTGCTAGTGGTTTGCTGGGAGCCCCAAACTACAACTATGGCTACACCTTC
v_gene: TRBV12-5
d_gene: .
abundance: .
j_gene: TRBJ1-2

CDR3aa: CASKSGVQTTYGYTF
CDR3nt: TGTGCCAGCAAATCCGGAGTACAGACTACCTATGGCTACACCTTC
v_gene: TRBV6-5
d_gene: .
abundance: .
j_gene: TRBJ1-2

CDR3aa: CASRPPTGWTGNTIYF
CDR3nt: TGTGCCAGCAGACCACCTACAGGGTGGACTGGAAACACCATATATTTT
v_gene: TRBV6-6
d_gene: .
abundance: .
j_gene: TRBJ1-3

CDR3aa: CASSYPGGRGNQPQHF
CDR3nt: TGTGCCAGCAGCTACCCAGGGGGTCGGGGCAATCAGCCCCAGCATTTT
v_gene: TRBV7-9
d_gene: TRBD1
abundance: .
j_gene: TRBJ1-5